The 3 T cell receptor beta chains listed next were all sequenced from one sample in a study of beta chain features in type 1 diabetes. Since all of the isolated RNA was reverse transcribed, expressed TCRB transcripts were what got sequenced. Repertoires were generated with immunoSEQ multiplex PCR, while TCRdb's copy carries only in-frame clones and drops some. The repertoire holds over 150,000 clones, with approximately 9% as singletons. The antigens of these receptors remain unknown. General study results and limits: Shorter TCRB CDR3s, moderately but significantly so, marked every one of the four CD4+ subsets in Type 1 diabetes patients.

Sequencing was performed on central memory CD4+ T cells from blood. These receptors were obtained from a woman in her late teens or twenties with type 1 diabetes.

This clone was recorded a few times. V gene TRBV6-5 combines with J gene TRBJ2-1; D is ambiguous. CDR1 MNHEY and CDR2 SVGAGI come from the germline V gene. The CDR3 loop spans 15 amino acids. V lost 4 bases, J lost 0 bases, and 10 bases lay in between. The CDR3 sequence is CASSSASSSYNEQFF. The CDR3 bases are TGTGCCAGCAGTTCCGCAAGTAGCTCCTACAATGAGCAGTTCTTC.

The sample holds a few counts of this clone. The chain links TRBV7-2 to TRBJ2-7; D might be TRBD2 (6 bases). This CDR3 is 16 amino acids long. Trimming stripped 0 bases from V and 0 bases from J, with 12 bases between. Germline V CDR1 and CDR2: SGHTA, FQGNSA. CDR3: CASSLAPSESSYEQYF. CDR3 sequence (DNA): TGTGCCAGCAGCTTAGCACCTAGCGAGAGCTCCTACGAGCAGTACTTC.

J is TRBJ2-1 and V is TRBV5-6; 14 bases are a match to TRBD2. Germline-derived CDR1 and CDR2 are SGHDT and YYEEEE. CDR3 length: 16 residues. The trim removed 2 bases at V and 8 bases at J, leaving 6 bases unmatched. CDR3 sequence: CASSLGTSGSSDEQFF. CDR3 in DNA: TGTGCCAGCAGCTTAGGGACTAGCGGGAGCAGCGATGAGCAGTTCTTC.